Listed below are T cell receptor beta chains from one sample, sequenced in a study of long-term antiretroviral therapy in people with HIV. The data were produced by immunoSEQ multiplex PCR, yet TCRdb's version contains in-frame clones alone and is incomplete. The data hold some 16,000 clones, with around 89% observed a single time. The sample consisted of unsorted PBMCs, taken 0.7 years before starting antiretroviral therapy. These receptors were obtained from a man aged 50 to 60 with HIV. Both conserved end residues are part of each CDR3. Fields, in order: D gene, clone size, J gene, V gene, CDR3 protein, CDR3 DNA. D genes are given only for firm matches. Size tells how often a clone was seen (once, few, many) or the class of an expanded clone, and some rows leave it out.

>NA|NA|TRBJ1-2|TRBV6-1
CASSARGNYGYTF
TGTGCCAGCAGTGCCAGGGGAAACTATGGCTACACCTTC
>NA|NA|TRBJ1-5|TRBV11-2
CASSPFHRIPYSNQPQHF
TGTGCCAGCAGCCCCTTCCACAGAATCCCATATAGCAATCAGCCCCAGCATTTT
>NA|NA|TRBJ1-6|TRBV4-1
CASSQGPNYNSPLHF
TGCGCCAGCAGCCAGGGGCCCAACTATAATTCACCCCTCCACTTT
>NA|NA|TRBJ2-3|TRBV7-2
CASSLGGQGDTQYF
TGTGCCAGCAGCTTAGGGGGGCAGGGGGATACGCAGTATTTT
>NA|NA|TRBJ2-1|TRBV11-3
CASSLGAGDEQFF
TGTGCCAGCAGCTTAGGGGCGGGTGATGAGCAGTTCTTC
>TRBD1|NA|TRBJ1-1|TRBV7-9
CASSARDREAFF
TGTGCCAGCAGCGCCCGGGACAGGGAAGCTTTCTTT
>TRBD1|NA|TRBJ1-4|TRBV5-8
CASSLGQTGVKLFF
TGTGCCAGCAGCTTGGGGCAAACAGGGGTGAAACTGTTTTTT
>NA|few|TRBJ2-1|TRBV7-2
CASSNLNEQFF
TGTGCCAGCAGCAATTTGAATGAGCAGTTCTTC
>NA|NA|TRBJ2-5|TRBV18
CASSPPGGPQETQYF
TGTGCCAGCTCACCACCGGGCGGCCCCCAAGAGACCCAGTACTTC
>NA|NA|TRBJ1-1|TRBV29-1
CSVRGVDVGDTEAFF
TGCAGCGTTCGAGGGGTGGACGTCGGGGACACTGAAGCTTTCTTT
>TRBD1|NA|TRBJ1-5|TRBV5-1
CASSPTAGGSQPQHF
TGCGCCAGCAGCCCAACGGCAGGGGGAAGTCAGCCCCAGCATTTT
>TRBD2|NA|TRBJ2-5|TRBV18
CASSGLAGQETQYF
TGTGCCAGCTCAGGACTAGCGGGGCAAGAGACCCAGTACTTC
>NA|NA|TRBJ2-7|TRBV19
CASKFSRDPSYEQYF
TGTGCCAGTAAATTCTCGAGGGACCCCTCCTACGAGCAGTACTTC
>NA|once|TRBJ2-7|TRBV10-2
CASLEGAYEQYF
TGCGCCAGCTTAGAGGGGGCCTACGAGCAGTACTTC